Shown below are 27 T cell receptor beta chains from a single sample sequenced in a study of cytomegalovirus exposure and HLA in healthy donors. The study ran its PCR with 60 Vbeta and 13 Jbeta primers. TCRdb's table, derived via immunoSEQ multiplex PCR, lists solely in-frame clones and lacks some. This table has 150,000 to 200,000 clones, more than 70% appearing once. The sample taken for sequencing was PBMCs. The source of these receptors is a male donor in good health and CMV-seronegative.

The chain employs TRBV5-4 and TRBJ1-3, with 9 nucleotides matching TRBD1. Germline V gene data show CDR1 as SGHNT and CDR2 as YYREEE (reference sequence). The CDR3 is made up of 17 amino acids. V shed 4 bases and J 1 base; nucleotides not matched to a gene: 9. CDR3 nucleotides: TGTGCCAGCAGCCTCTGGACAGGGGCGATATCTGGAAACACCATATATTTT. It yields the protein CASSLWTGAISGNTIYF.

The genes are TRBV30 and TRBJ1-3, with TRBD1 matching over 12 bases. CDR1 is GTSNPN, CDR2 SVGIG, per germline (reference sequence). V was pared by 0 bases and J by 5 bases, with 5 bases of the junction left unmatched. The CDR3 sequence is 16 residues long. CDR3 nucleotides: TGTGCCTGGAGTGTAGCGGGGACAGGGGGCAGAAACACCATATATTTT. It codes for CAWSVAGTGGRNTIYF.

With respect to this clone: At one boundary the junction diverges from the germline segment, which might be a read error. This rearrangement joins TRBV7-3 to TRBJ1-1; the D gene is possibly TRBD1 (6 bases). The CDR3 has 12 residues. Germline V gene sequence: CDR1 SGHTA, CDR2 FQGTGA. CDR3 DNA: TGTGCCAGCAGCTTAAATCAACAGGGTCAAGTCTTT. This translates into CASSLNQQGQVF.

The V and J genes are TRBV20-1 and TRBJ2-5; 7 nucleotides line up with TRBD1. Germline CDR1 reads DFQATT; CDR2 reads SNEGSKA (reference sequence). Germline trimming cut 5 bases from V and 7 bases from J; bases unmatched to any gene: 4. This CDR3 region has 11 residues. CDR3 protein: CSAPYRGTQYF. In DNA form, the CDR3 reads TGCAGTGCTCCTTACAGGGGGACCCAGTACTTC.

J is TRBJ2-2 and V is TRBV28, with D unclear. Germline lookup yields CDR1 MDHEN and CDR2 SYDVKM. CDR3 size: 15 residues. The V and J ends lost 2 bases and 1 base respectively, with 8 bases between them. The CDR3 reads CASSLLTRNTGELFF. The CDR3 nucleotides are TGTGCCAGCAGTTTACTAACGAGGAACACCGGGGAGCTGTTTTTT.

The V and J genes are TRBV9 and TRBJ1-1; a possible D gene is TRBD1 (5 bases). V was cut by 0 bases and J by 3 bases, with 9 bases left in between. CDR3 length equals 14 residues. CDR1 SGDLS and CDR2 YYNGEE come from the germline V gene. The CDR3: CASSVEGADTEAFF. The CDR3 DNA sequence: TGTGCCAGCAGCGTAGAAGGGGCGGACACTGAAGCTTTCTTT.

The CDR3 reads CATSRDIAGTDTQYF. The CDR3 bases are TGTGCCACCAGCAGGGACATTGCAGGGACAGATACGCAGTATTTT. V is TRBV15 and J is TRBJ2-3; D perhaps matches TRBD1 (5 bases). CDR3 length: 15 residues. V was clipped by 3 bases and J by 3 bases, with 13 bases between them. Germline CDR1 LNHNV, CDR2 YYDKDF (reference sequence).

This sequence joins TRBV10-2 and TRBJ2-2, with D hard to call. Germline lookup yields CDR1 WSHSY and CDR2 SAAADI. Trimming took 8 bases from V and 1 from J, leaving 14 bases between them. The CDR3 has 15 amino acids. CDR3 DNA: TGCGCCAGCGGAAAGGAGCAGAAGAACACCGGGGAGCTGTTTTTT. It yields the protein CASGKEQKNTGELFF.

The chain is built from TRBV10-3 and TRBJ2-1, with TRBD1 as a possible D gene (6 bases). Germline V gene sequence: CDR1 ENHRY, CDR2 SYGVKD. Trimming took off 7 bases at V and 10 bases at J, with 23 bases between the two ends. CDR3 length equals 15 residues. CDR3 sequence: CAIKIRLEQGAEQFF. The CDR3 nucleotides are TGTGCCATCAAAATCCGCCTAGAACAGGGAGCCGAGCAGTTCTTC.

The chain employs TRBV27 and TRBJ2-7; 13 bases match TRBD2. Germline CDR1 and CDR2: MNHEY and SMNVEV (reference sequence). The CDR3 is 18 amino acids. The J segment lost 7 bases and the V segment lost 7 bases, leaving 19 bases of the junction unmatched. CDR3 DNA sequence: TGTGCCAGCATCCCGGGACAGTCACTAGCGGGGGGGCGCAATGAGCAGTACTTC. This sequence encodes CASIPGQSLAGGRNEQYF.

The CDR3, as DNA: TGCGCCAGCAACCTGGGACAGGGCGGTCGTAACTATGGCTACACCTTC. Translation gives CASNLGQGGRNYGYTF. The chain recombines TRBV4-3 with TRBJ1-2, with 9 bases fitting TRBD1. Germline trimming cut 7 bases from V and 1 base from J; bases unmatched to any gene: 10. The length of the CDR3 is 16 residues. Germline lookup yields CDR1 LGHNA and CDR2 YSLEER.

V is TRBV5-4 and J is TRBJ2-1; D uncertain. V was trimmed by 2 bases and J by 4 bases, leaving 10 bases between them. The length of the CDR3 is 14 residues. Germline CDR1 SGHNT, CDR2 YYREEE (reference sequence). The CDR3 protein is CASSFEANYNEQFF. CDR3 in DNA: TGTGCCAGCAGCTTTGAGGCGAATTACAATGAGCAGTTCTTC.

This sequence joins TRBV2 and TRBJ1-1; D is perhaps TRBD1 (6 bases). Germline V CDR1 and CDR2: SNHLY, FYNNEI. This CDR3 region has 14 residues. V was shortened by 2 bases and J by 3 bases, with 10 bases between the two germline ends. The CDR3 loop is CASSERGSYTEAFF. CDR3 coding DNA: TGTGCCAGCAGTGAAAGGGGGTCCTACACTGAAGCTTTCTTT.

The J gene is TRBJ1-3, the V gene TRBV9; TRBD1 is a possible D gene (6 bases). CDR1 and CDR2 (germline): SGDLS, YYNGEE. Trimming stripped 2 bases from V and 2 bases from J, with 8 bases between. CDR3 length: 14 residues. The CDR3 region is CASSVGQTGNTIYF. CDR3 coding DNA: TGTGCCAGCAGCGTTGGACAGACTGGAAACACCATATATTTT. The full variable domain, its missing parts supplied by reference TRBV9 and TRBJ1-3, is DSGVTQTPKHLITATGQRVTLRCSPRSGDLSVYWYQQSLDQGLQFLIQYYNGEERAKGNILERFSAQQFPDLHSELNLSSLELGDSALYFCASSVGQTGNTIYFGEGSWLTVV.

In its sample, this clone was seen once. The chain employs TRBV7-9 and TRBJ2-1; D remains unclear. This CDR3 contains 13 residues. V was cut by 3 bases and J by 7 bases, with 10 bases left in between. In germline, CDR1 is SEHNR, CDR2 FQNEAQ (reference sequence). The CDR3 here is CASSFPSGNEQFF. For the CDR3, the DNA is TGTGCCAGCAGCTTCCCGTCCGGGAATGAGCAGTTCTTC.

The gene calls are TRBV9 and TRBJ2-2, with D maybe TRBD1 (6 bases). The CDR3 totals 15 residues. From germline, CDR1 is SGDLS and CDR2 YYNGEE. V lost 0 bases and J 3 bases, leaving 9 bases between the germline ends. The CDR3 is CASSVASGDTGELFF. DNA of the CDR3: TGTGCCAGCAGCGTAGCTTCAGGGGACACCGGGGAGCTGTTTTTT.

This chain joins TRBV2 and TRBJ2-7, with TRBD2 matching 9 bases. V was clipped by 9 bases and J by 5 bases; unmatched bases: 11. The V gene's germline CDR1 is SNHLY and CDR2 FYNNEI. The CDR3 contains 14 residues. CDR3 sequence (DNA): TGTGCCAGTACTTATAGCGGGAGCAGCGACGAGCAGTACTTC. Protein: CASTYSGSSDEQYF. Full variable domain (outside the CDR3, taken from reference TRBV2 and TRBJ2-7): EPEVTQTPSHQVTQMGQEVILRCVPISNHLYFYWYRQILGQKVEFLVSFYNNEISEKSEIFDDQFSVERPDGSNFTLKIRSTKLEDSAMYFCASTYSGSSDEQYFGPGTRLTVT.

V usage is TRBV6-4 and J usage is TRBJ2-3; 11 bases match TRBD1. V lost 7 bases and J lost 6; bases outside the gene matches: 3. CDR3 length: 13 amino acids. Looked up from germline, CDR1 is MRHNA and CDR2 is SNTAGT. In DNA form, the CDR3 reads TGTGCCAGCAAGGGACAGGGGGACGATACGCAGTATTTT. It encodes CASKGQGDDTQYF.

The chain combines TRBV6-1 with TRBJ1-2; the match to TRBD1 covers 7 bases. Germline V gene data show CDR1 as MNHNS and CDR2 as SASEGT. This CDR3 comprises 13 residues. J was trimmed by 8 bases and V by 5 bases; bases with no gene match: 8. The CDR3: CASSYDRAPGYTF. The CDR3 DNA follows: TGTGCCAGCAGTTATGACAGGGCTCCAGGCTACACCTTC.

V usage is TRBV11-2 and J usage is TRBJ2-6; 8 bases match TRBD1. CDR1 and CDR2 (germline): SGHAT, FQNNGV. The length of the CDR3 is 16 residues. J gave up 2 bases and V 5 bases, and 5 bases lay outside the gene matches. CDR3 nucleotides: TGTGCCAGCAGCGTATCACAGGGGGCTGGGGCCAACGTCCTGACTTTC. This codes for CASSVSQGAGANVLTF.

V is TRBV30 and J is TRBJ2-2, with 14 nucleotides matching TRBD2. V lost 6 bases, J lost 5 bases, and 11 bases stayed unmatched. Germline V gives CDR1 GTSNPN, CDR2 SVGIG (reference sequence). The CDR3 has 17 amino acids. The CDR3 protein is CACPKTSGGASTGELFF. DNA of the CDR3: TGTGCCTGTCCGAAGACTAGCGGGGGGGCCTCGACCGGGGAGCTGTTTTTT.

This chain joins TRBV7-3 and TRBJ2-5; TRBD1 might be the D (5 bases). The CDR3 runs to 14 residues. With 4 bases removed from V and 1 base from J, the gap between germline ends came to 10 bases. Germline CDR1 and CDR2: SGHTA and FQGTGA. CDR3 in amino acids: CASSSGSIQETQYF. For the CDR3, the DNA is TGTGCCAGCAGCTCAGGGTCTATCCAAGAGACCCAGTACTTC.

This chain links TRBV4-2 with TRBJ1-5; D is perhaps TRBD1 (6 bases). Germline V lookup: CDR1 LGHNA, CDR2 YNFKEQ. V dropped 0 bases and J dropped 5 bases, with 14 bases sitting between them. The CDR3 has 16 amino acids. For the CDR3, the DNA is TGTGCCAGCAGCCAAGATACTGGTACAGGGCATCAGCCCCAGCATTTT. It translates to CASSQDTGTGHQPQHF.

The V gene is TRBV7-8, the J gene TRBJ1-1; D unresolved. V lost 1 base, J lost 4 bases, and 10 bases lay in between. CDR1 and CDR2 from the germline V gene are SGHVS and FQNEAQ. The CDR3 contains 14 residues. The CDR3 spells CASSLVEVGTEAFF. In DNA form, the CDR3 reads TGTGCCAGCAGCTTAGTCGAGGTTGGCACTGAAGCTTTCTTT.

V usage is TRBV7-8 and J usage is TRBJ2-7; 7 bases align to TRBD2. The CDR3 contains 15 residues. The junction had 7 bases not matched to a gene; V was cut back by 3 bases and J by 2 bases. Germline loops: CDR1 SGHVS, CDR2 FQNEAQ. CDR3 nucleotides: TGTGCCAGCAGCTTGAGAGCGGGGAACCCCTACGAGCAGTACTTC. Its translation is CASSLRAGNPYEQYF.

This chain joins TRBV18 and TRBJ2-3; the D gene is possibly TRBD1 (6 bases). The length of the CDR3 is 16 residues. V was shortened by 3 bases and J by 3 bases, with 16 bases between the two germline ends. Germline lookup yields CDR1 KGHSH and CDR2 LQKENI. CDR3 coding DNA: TGTGCCAGCTCACCTACAGGGAGTATTTGGACAGATACGCAGTATTTT. Translation: CASSPTGSIWTDTQYF.

This clone appeared a few times. J is TRBJ2-7 and V is TRBV6-6; 13 bases are a match to TRBD2. CDR3 length: 15 amino acids. Germline CDR1 is MNHNY and CDR2 is SVGAGI (reference sequence). Trimming removed 6 bases from V and 3 bases from J; junction bases left unmatched: 5. The CDR3 here is CASSWTSGGLYEQYF. CDR3 DNA sequence: TGTGCCAGCAGCTGGACTAGCGGGGGTCTCTACGAGCAGTACTTC.